Listed below are T cell receptor beta chains from one sample, sequenced in a study of blood T cells in healthy people across ages. TCRdb recomputed calls from the 5' RACE reads with MiXCR, one row per CDR3 protein. The sample includes roughly 1.7 million distinct CDR3 sequences, about 35% of them seen just once. Specimen: blood. The receptors were gathered from a woman in her twenties or thirties in good health. The CDR3 runs from the conserved cysteine through the conserved F or W. A D gene is named only where the DNA matches it firmly. A clone size is listed for some rows: how often the clone was seen (once, few, many), or a class if it is expanded.

d_call clone_size j_call v_call cdr3_aa cdr3_nt
- - TRBJ2-7 TRBV12-3/TRBV12-4 CASSTLLEQYF TGTGCCAGCAGTACCCTCCTCGAGCAGTACTTC
TRBD2 few TRBJ2-1 TRBV4-1 CASSQVGGGYNEQFF TGCGCCAGCAGCCAAGTGGGGGGGGGCTACAATGAGCAGTTCTTC
- - TRBJ2-3 TRBV13 CASSLKWGLSTDTQYF TGTGCCAGCAGCCTCAAATGGGGGTTAAGCACAGATACGCAGTATTTT
- - TRBJ2-1 TRBV10-1 CASSSVRGEQFF TGCGCCAGCAGTTCCGTTAGGGGTGAGCAGTTCTTC
TRBD1 - TRBJ2-5 TRBV29-1 CSVEAGGSETQYF TGCAGCGTCGAGGCAGGGGGTTCCGAGACCCAGTACTTC
TRBD2 few TRBJ2-7 TRBV20-1 CSARDIAGPWQYF TGCAGTGCTAGAGATATAGCGGGGCCGTGGCAGTACTTC
TRBD1 - TRBJ2-7 TRBV10-3 CAISDYSGTGNEQYF TGTGCCATCAGTGACTATTCCGGGACAGGGAACGAGCAGTACTTC
- - TRBJ2-3 TRBV7-9 CASSPSDSTDTQYF TGTGCCAGCAGCCCCTCGGACAGCACAGATACGCAGTATTTT
- - TRBJ1-4 TRBV20-1 CSAPGPEYGEKLFF TGCAGTGCCCCAGGACCGGAATATGGTGAAAAACTGTTTTTT
- - TRBJ2-4 TRBV7-8 CASSLHDTRDLKNIQYF TGTGCCAGCAGCCTCCACGACACACGGGACCTTAAAAACATTCAGTACTTC
- few TRBJ2-5 TRBV28 CASKDGTKETQYF TGTGCCAGTAAGGACGGAACTAAAGAGACCCAGTACTTC
- - TRBJ1-1 TRBV3-1 CASSYEGRTTEAFF TGTGCCAGCAGCTATGAAGGGAGGACAACTGAAGCTTTCTTT
- - TRBJ2-5 TRBV5-1 CASSLGRQGGQETQYF TGCGCCAGCAGCTTGGGTAGACAGGGAGGGCAAGAGACCCAGTACTTC
TRBD1 once TRBJ2-2 TRBV18 CASSPISGTGATGELFF TGTGCCAGCTCACCAATTTCCGGGACAGGGGCCACCGGGGAGCTGTTTTTT
- many TRBJ2-1 TRBV10-3 CAISESRLAPGEQFF TGTGCCATCAGTGAGTCGAGGTTAGCGCCGGGGGAGCAGTTCTTC
TRBD2 - TRBJ2-5 TRBV20-1 CSARDLAGGYGQYF TGCAGTGCTAGAGACCTAGCGGGGGGGTACGGGCAGTACTTC
- few TRBJ1-2 TRBV27 CASSPWGYGYTF TGTGCCAGCAGCCCCTGGGGGTATGGCTACACCTTC
- many TRBJ2-3 TRBV5-1 CASSLQGTGTDTQYF TGCGCCAGCAGCTTACAGGGCACCGGCACAGATACGCAGTATTTT
- - TRBJ1-5 TRBV10-3 CAIKGQGTLGQPQHF TGTGCCATCAAGGGTCAGGGGACCCTGGGTCAGCCCCAGCATTTT
- - TRBJ2-3 TRBV4-1 CASSQEGTGATDTQYF TGCGCCAGCAGCCAAGAGGGAACGGGAGCAACAGATACGCAGTATTTT
TRBD2 - TRBJ2-1 TRBV7-6 CASSLGWAGGNEQFF TGTGCCAGCAGCTTAGGTTGGGCGGGAGGGAATGAGCAGTTCTTC
TRBD1 few TRBJ1-1 TRBV29-1 CNVNRDRVVTEAFF TGCAACGTCAACCGGGACAGGGTAGTCACTGAAGCTTTCTTT
- - TRBJ2-3 TRBV5-5 CASSLWTGSSTDTQYF TGTGCCAGCAGCCTTTGGACTGGGAGTAGCACAGATACGCAGTATTTT
TRBD2 few TRBJ2-7 TRBV7-9 CASSEALAGDYEQYF TGTGCCAGCAGCGAAGCCCTAGCGGGGGACTACGAGCAGTACTTC
- few TRBJ2-3 TRBV13 CASTVGVVDTQYF TGTGCCAGTACGGTTGGGGTCGTAGATACGCAGTATTTT
- - TRBJ1-1 TRBV28 CASSFWGAREAFF TGTGCCAGCAGTTTCTGGGGGGCGCGGGAAGCTTTCTTT
- - TRBJ2-7 TRBV20-1 CSAGLQGYEQYF TGCAGTGCTGGCTTACAGGGATACGAGCAGTACTTC
TRBD2 - TRBJ2-7 TRBV28 CASSLGTSGLTYEQYF TGTGCCAGCAGTTTGGGGACTAGCGGGTTGACCTACGAGCAGTACTTC
- - TRBJ2-1 TRBV20-1 CSAIRLGGVENEQFF TGCAGTGCTATCCGACTAGGGGGTGTTGAGAATGAGCAGTTCTTC
- many TRBJ1-2 TRBV4-1 CASSQGAAKPTYGYTF TGCGCCAGCAGCCAAGGGGCAGCCAAGCCGACTTATGGCTACACCTTC
- - TRBJ2-3 TRBV7-2 CASSLRRGDADTQYF TGTGCCAGCAGCTTACGCAGGGGTGACGCAGATACGCAGTATTTT
- - TRBJ1-4 TRBV29-1 CSVGTLNHGKLFF TGCAGCGTCGGGACGCTCAATCATGGAAAACTGTTTTTT
TRBD1 - TRBJ1-4 TRBV3-1 CASSQPLGTENEKLFF TGTGCCAGCAGCCAGCCCCTCGGGACAGAGAATGAAAAACTGTTTTTT
- many TRBJ2-5 TRBV20-1 CSARDPTQGVKTQYF TGCAGTGCTAGAGACCCTACGCAGGGCGTAAAGACCCAGTACTTC
TRBD2 few TRBJ2-5 TRBV12-3/TRBV12-4 CASRRTSGGSETQYF TGTGCCAGCAGGAGGACTAGCGGGGGGTCAGAGACCCAGTACTTC
- - TRBJ1-2 TRBV18 CASSTGPDYGYTF TGTGCCAGCTCAACGGGACCGGACTATGGCTACACCTTC
- few TRBJ2-7 TRBV20-1 CSATFWGGHEQYF TGCAGTGCTACTTTTTGGGGGGGCCACGAGCAGTACTTC
TRBD1 - TRBJ1-1 TRBV6-1 CASSEGTGRTEAFF TGTGCCAGCAGTGAGGGGACAGGGCGTACTGAAGCTTTCTTT
TRBD1 few TRBJ1-1 TRBV7-6 CASSRQGADTEAFF TGTGCCAGCAGCCGACAGGGGGCTGACACTGAAGCTTTCTTT
- - TRBJ2-6 TRBV2 CASSRPGPGANVLTF TGTGCCAGCAGTAGGCCGGGCCCTGGGGCCAACGTCCTGACTTTC
- - TRBJ1-2 TRBV20-1 CSATLEGEGYTF TGCAGTGCTACTTTGGAAGGGGAGGGCTACACCTTC
- few TRBJ1-6 TRBV2 CASRGVETVNSPLHF TGTGCCAGCAGGGGGGTCGAGACGGTGAATTCACCCCTCCACTTT
TRBD1 - TRBJ2-5 TRBV27 CASSLQGAPTETQYF TGTGCCAGCAGTTTGCAGGGGGCGCCGACGGAGACCCAGTACTTC
TRBD2 few TRBJ2-1 TRBV9 CASSPQAGVSYNEQFF TGTGCCAGCAGCCCTCAAGCGGGAGTTTCCTACAATGAGCAGTTCTTC
TRBD1 - TRBJ1-2 TRBV5-1 CASSLYPGQGALGSGYTF TGCGCCAGCAGCTTGTATCCGGGACAGGGCGCCTTAGGGAGTGGCTACACCTTC
- - TRBJ1-1 TRBV15 CATSRDLAGNTEAFF TGTGCCACCAGCAGAGATCTCGCGGGGAACACTGAAGCTTTCTTT
- few TRBJ2-7 TRBV7-9 CASSAGTLHEQYF TGTGCCAGCAGCGCCGGGACACTCCACGAGCAGTACTTC
- - TRBJ2-1 TRBV20-1 CSARYKYNEQFF TGCAGTGCTAGATATAAATACAATGAGCAGTTCTTC
TRBD2 - TRBJ2-1 TRBV9 CASSALGGLAGRSSYNEQFF TGTGCCAGCAGCGCCCTGGGGGGACTAGCGGGGCGGAGCTCCTACAATGAGCAGTTCTTC
TRBD2 few TRBJ2-1 TRBV7-2 CASSLVGAGGVYNEQFF TGTGCCAGCAGCTTAGTCGGAGCGGGAGGAGTCTACAATGAGCAGTTCTTC
- few TRBJ1-2 TRBV2 CASRRTPSNYGYTF TGTGCCAGCCGTAGGACACCCAGTAACTATGGCTACACCTTC
TRBD1 - TRBJ1-1 TRBV27 CASSREQTGTENTEAFF TGTGCCAGCAGTCGAGAACAAACCGGGACAGAGAACACTGAAGCTTTCTTT
TRBD2 few TRBJ2-7 TRBV27 CASSRITGTSGSYEQYF TGTGCCAGCAGCCGTATAACCGGGACTAGCGGCTCCTACGAGCAGTACTTC
TRBD2 - TRBJ2-1 TRBV20-1 CSDPSGGMGNEQFF TGCAGCGATCCTTCGGGGGGTATGGGCAATGAGCAGTTCTTC